This T cell receptor (beta chain) was recovered during a study of sequential checkpoint blockade in melanoma. Whole-study context: Arm A got nivolumab then ipilimumab; arm B the reverse, 1:1. Maintenance nivolumab came after either treatment sequence.

Profiling relied on immunoSEQ multiplex PCR, and the TCRdb table lists in-frame clones only, not all of them. In the table there are 15,000 to 20,000 clones, around 70% of which are singletons. The CDR3 runs 14 residues. Germline loops: CDR1 MNHEY, CDR2 SVGAGI. The trim removed 5 bases at V and 5 bases at J, leaving 6 bases unmatched. Treatment: randomized to nivolumab then ipilimumab (arm A) or the reverse (arm B). From thawed PBMCs, live CD3+CD8+ cells negative for CD19 and CD56 were sorted. The sequencing used CD8+ T cells sorted from blood (inferred from file names), collected from a patient given nivolumab and ipilimumab in sequence. The chain uses TRBV6-5 and TRBJ1-1; 9 nucleotides match TRBD1. This receptor was obtained from a human donor with melanoma. The CDR3 DNA reads TGTGCCAGCAGTCCCGACAGGGGGTGGACTGAAGCTTTCTTT. Its protein is CASSPDRGWTEAFF.